This T cell receptor beta chain was sequenced during a study of T cell repertoires in MIS-A myocarditis. V was shortened by 8 bases and J by 2 bases, with 13 bases between the two germline ends. Germline V CDR1 and CDR2: ENHRY, SYGVKD. This CDR3 comprises 15 residues. Here immunoSEQ multiplex PCR was the method, and the copy in TCRdb shows in-frame clones only, minus some. The sample gives around 12,000 clones, 83% of which show up once; over 25% is in the top ten. This TCR came from a man younger than 35 with fulminant myocarditis from multisystem inflammatory syndrome in adults (MIS-A) after COVID-19. Sample: right ventricle heart tissue obtained at autopsy. The V and J genes are TRBV10-3 and TRBJ2-6; a weak D match, TRBD2 (6 bases). DNA for the CDR3: TGTGCCATCGGCTTCGGCGGGACTGGGGCCAACGTCCTGACTTTC. It is translated as CAIGFGGTGANVLTF.